This TCR beta chain was identified in a study of T cells after yellow fever vaccination. Turning to the study itself: It was SMART-Seq v4 Ultra Low Input that prepared the fractions with low cell numbers. Regarding the study as a whole: Across the CD4 and CD8 compartments, a small share of clonotypes was present in both.

TCRdb fed the 5' RACE reads into MiXCR, producing one record per CDR3 protein. The profile shows fewer than 500,000 distinct CDR3 sequences, 18% of them singletons. Germline V CDR1 and CDR2: MNHEY, SVGEGT. The CDR3 loop spans 19 amino acids. Trimming pared 6 bases from V and 0 bases from J, leaving 27 bases between. Details on this clonotype: Antigen specificity is unknown.

This receptor was taken from a young man who received the YFV17D yellow fever vaccine. This specimen was PBMCs, taken before the yellow fever booster vaccination. The chain links TRBV6-2 or TRBV6-3 to TRBJ2-7, with D possibly TRBD1 on 5 matching bases. In DNA form, the CDR3 reads TGTGCCAGCAGCTACCCAGGACATAGAGCTACTAAACTCTCCTACGAGCAGTACTTC. It yields the protein CASSYPGHRATKLSYEQYF.